The sequence of this T cell receptor beta chain was determined in a study of cytomegalovirus exposure and HLA in healthy donors. PCR was performed using 60 Vbeta and 13 Jbeta primers. TCRdb keeps only in-frame clones here, not all; method: immunoSEQ multiplex PCR. The sample records some 140,000 clones, about 76% being singletons. On this clone itself: The target antigen is unknown.

Per germline, CDR1 SGHRS and CDR2 YFSETQ. V lost 2 bases and J lost 8; bases outside the gene matches: 9. The CDR3 length is 14 residues. Study findings and constraints: A prior analysis recorded that most TCR beta V segments were productive about 87% or about 30% of the time. A later analysis linked 15,000 to 20,000 TCR beta sequences to HLA alleles at 0.05 false discovery rate.

This TCR was sampled from a female donor in good health and CMV-seronegative. The specimen was PBMCs. J is TRBJ1-2 and V is TRBV5-1; 7 bases line up with TRBD1. Here the CDR3 DNA reads TGCGCCAGCAGCTTAGGGGGCGCTGGGTCGGGCTACACCTTC. It codes for CASSLGGAGSGYTF.